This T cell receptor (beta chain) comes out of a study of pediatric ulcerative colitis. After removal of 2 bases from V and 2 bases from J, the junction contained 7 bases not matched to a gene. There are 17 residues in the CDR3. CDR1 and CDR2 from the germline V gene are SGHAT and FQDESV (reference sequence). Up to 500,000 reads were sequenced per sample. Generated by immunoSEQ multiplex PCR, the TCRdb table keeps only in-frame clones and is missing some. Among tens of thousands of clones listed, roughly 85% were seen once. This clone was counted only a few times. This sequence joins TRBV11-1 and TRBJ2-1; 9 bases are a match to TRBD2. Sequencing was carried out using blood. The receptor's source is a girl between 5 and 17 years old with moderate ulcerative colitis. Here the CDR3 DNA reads TGTGCCAGCAGCTTACTCCGCGGGGGGGCTGCCTACAATGAGCAGTTCTTC. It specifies CASSLLRGGAAYNEQFF.